This TCR beta chain was sequenced in a study of T cell repertoires in cytomegalovirus infection. General study points: The study identified carriers of CMV plus the relevant HLA from cumulative public TCR beta family frequency.

As for this clonotype: What it recognizes is unknown.

TCRdb re-derived calls from the reads in MiXCR, one entry per CDR3 protein. Seen here are about 260,000 distinct CDR3 sequences, over 8% observed once, and the top ten hold about 14%. The clonotype was recovered from a human donor in good health (CMV status not recorded). Some clones in this sample may be carry-over from other donors' samples. Material: PBMCs.

Here the CDR3 reads CATSDRTSVQETQYF. CDR3 DNA: TGTGCCACCAGTGACCGGACTAGCGTACAAGAGACCCAGTACTTC. The genes are TRBV24-1 and TRBJ2-5; 9 bases map to TRBD2. This CDR3 contains 15 residues. V was clipped by 4 bases and J by 2 bases; unmatched bases: 4. CDR1 is KGHDR and CDR2 is SFDVKD in the germline V gene.